Shown below are 2 T cell receptor beta chains from a single sample sequenced in a study of T cell repertoires in cytomegalovirus infection. Antigen specificity for these receptors is unknown. TCRdb itself ran the reads through MiXCR, one entry per CDR3 protein. Of 400,000 to 600,000 distinct CDR3 sequences listed, about 44% are singletons. Sample: cultured PBMCs, taken from culture after CMV antigen stimulation. These receptors came from a human donor in good health (CMV status not recorded). Some clones in this sample may be carry-over from other donors' samples.

The V call is TRBV6-6, the J call TRBJ2-1, with TRBD1 matching over 8 bases. The CDR3 covers 14 residues. V dropped 8 bases and J dropped 1; count of bases not matched to a gene: 4. The germline gives CDR1 MNHNY, CDR2 SVGAGI (reference sequence). CDR3 coding DNA: TGTGCCAGCGCCCGGGACAGGTCCTACAATGAGCAGTTCTTC. It translates to CASARDRSYNEQFF.

In its sample, this clonotype was seen a few times. This rearrangement joins TRBV6-1 to TRBJ1-1; 7 bases are a match to TRBD1. The CDR3 runs to 15 residues. From germline, CDR1 is MNHNS and CDR2 SASEGT. With V trimmed by 8 bases and J by 0 bases, 9 bases remained unmatched. The CDR3 here is CASPRQGGMNTEAFF. The CDR3 DNA sequence: TGTGCCAGCCCCCGACAGGGCGGAATGAACACTGAAGCTTTCTTT.